The rows below give T cell receptor beta chains drawn from one sample of a study of shared clonotypes between healthy human individuals. The assay was immunoSEQ multiplex PCR, and TCRdb's table has in-frame clones only and misses some. Of around 2.5 million clones detected, 93% appear once; the ten largest clones hold 0.36%. Sequencing used naive CD4+ T cells from PBMCs. These receptors came from a man between 18 and 35 years old in good health. Some clones in this sample may be carry-over from other donors' samples. Each CDR3 is given with its conserved first and last residue. The D gene is left open where the match is weak. Rows give clone size only sometimes, using once, few, many, or a class for an expanded clone.

clone size	J gene	D gene	V gene	CDR3 DNA	CDR3 protein
.	TRBJ2-3	TRBD2	TRBV9	TGTGCCAGCAGCGTAAGCGGGAGGGCCTCAGATACGCAGTATTTT	CASSVSGRASDTQYF
once	TRBJ2-1	TRBD2	TRBV6-1	TGTGCCAGCAGCCGGACTAGAAGAGGCAATGAGCAGTTCTTC	CASSRTRRGNEQFF
.	TRBJ2-7	.	TRBV4-1	TGCGCCAGCCGGGGCCCCGGTCTGGGGCCCTACGAGCAGTACTTC	CASRGPGLGPYEQYF
.	TRBJ1-5	.	TRBV2	TGTGCCAGCAGTGGGGGGGGCAGCAATCAGCCCCAGCATTTT	CASSGGGSNQPQHF
.	TRBJ2-5	.	TRBV19	TGTGCCAGTAGTCTCCGGGGGGCTGAGACCCAGTACTTC	CASSLRGAETQYF
.	TRBJ2-3	TRBD2	TRBV7-8	TGTGCCAGCAGCCCTCGACTAGCGGGAGGTGTAGATACGCAGTATTTT	CASSPRLAGGVDTQYF
.	TRBJ2-3	.	TRBV9	TGTGCCAGCAGCGTGACATTAGTTACAGATACGCAGTATTTT	CASSVTLVTDTQYF
.	TRBJ2-2	.	TRBV11-2	TGTGCCAGCAGCCGCCGGACGACCACCGGGGAGCTGTTTTTT	CASSRRTTTGELFF
.	TRBJ1-4	TRBD1	TRBV10-3	TGTGCCACGAGGACAGGGGGCGGGGAAAAACTGTTTTTT	CATRTGGGEKLFF
.	TRBJ2-7	TRBD2	TRBV2	TGTGCCAGCAACCGAGGACTAGCGGGAGGGCGGGGCTACGAGCAGTACTTC	CASNRGLAGGRGYEQYF
.	TRBJ1-1	TRBD1	TRBV18	TGTGCCAGCTCACCCGGGACAGGGTTTACTGAAGCTTTCTTT	CASSPGTGFTEAFF
.	TRBJ1-1	.	TRBV20-1	TGCAGTGCTCCGGGGGTGACTGAAGCTTTCTTT	CSAPGVTEAFF